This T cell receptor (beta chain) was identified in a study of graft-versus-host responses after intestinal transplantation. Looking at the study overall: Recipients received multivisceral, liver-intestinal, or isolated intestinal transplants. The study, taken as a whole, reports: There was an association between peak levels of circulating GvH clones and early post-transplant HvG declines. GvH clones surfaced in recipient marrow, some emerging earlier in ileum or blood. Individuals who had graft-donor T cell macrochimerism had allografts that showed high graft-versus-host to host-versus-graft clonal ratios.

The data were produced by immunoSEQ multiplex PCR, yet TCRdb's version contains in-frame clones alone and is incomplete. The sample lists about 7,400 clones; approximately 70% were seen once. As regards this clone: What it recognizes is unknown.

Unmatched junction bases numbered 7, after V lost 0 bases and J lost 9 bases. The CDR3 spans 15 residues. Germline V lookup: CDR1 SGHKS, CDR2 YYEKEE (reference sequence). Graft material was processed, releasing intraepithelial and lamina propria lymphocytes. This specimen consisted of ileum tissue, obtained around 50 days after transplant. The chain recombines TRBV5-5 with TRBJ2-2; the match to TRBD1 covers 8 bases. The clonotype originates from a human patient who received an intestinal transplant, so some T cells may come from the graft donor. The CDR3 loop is CASSLGTGFSWELFF. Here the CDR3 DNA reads TGTGCCAGCAGCTTGGGGACAGGGTTCAGCTGGGAGCTGTTTTTT.